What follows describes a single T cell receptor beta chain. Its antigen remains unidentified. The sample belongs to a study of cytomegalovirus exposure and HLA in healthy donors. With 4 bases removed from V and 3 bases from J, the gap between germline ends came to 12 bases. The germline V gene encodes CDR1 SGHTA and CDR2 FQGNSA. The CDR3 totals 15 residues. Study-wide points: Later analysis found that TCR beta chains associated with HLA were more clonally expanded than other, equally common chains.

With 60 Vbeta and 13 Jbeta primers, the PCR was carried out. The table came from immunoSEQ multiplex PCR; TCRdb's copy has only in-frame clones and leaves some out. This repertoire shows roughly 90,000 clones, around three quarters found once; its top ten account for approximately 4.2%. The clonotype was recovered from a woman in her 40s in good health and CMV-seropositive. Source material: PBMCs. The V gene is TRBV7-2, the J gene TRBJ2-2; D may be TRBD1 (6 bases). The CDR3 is CASSSSGADTGELFF. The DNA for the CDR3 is TGTGCCAGCAGCTCCTCAGGGGCTGACACCGGGGAGCTGTTTTTT.